Presented here are 2 T cell receptor beta chains from one specimen sequenced in a study of cytomegalovirus exposure and HLA in healthy donors. 60 Vbeta and 13 Jbeta primers were used in PCR. The assay was immunoSEQ multiplex PCR, and TCRdb's table has in-frame clones only and misses some. The repertoire includes tens of thousands of clones, 70% to 90% of them detected once, and 2.3% sits in the top ten. Sequencing was done on a sample of PBMCs. The receptor source for this set is a man younger than 35 in good health and CMV-seronegative.

CDR3: CASSSAGGLGNTEAFF. As DNA, the CDR3 is TGTGCCAGCAGTTCGGCAGGGGGATTAGGGAACACTGAAGCTTTCTTT. The chain has TRBV28 and TRBJ1-1; 7 bases align to TRBD1. V dropped 4 bases and J dropped 1; count of bases not matched to a gene: 9. The CDR3 sequence is 16 residues long. Germline V gene lookup returns CDR1 MDHEN and CDR2 SYDVKM. Full variable domain (missing parts from reference TRBV28 and TRBJ1-1): DVKVTQSSRYLVKRTGEKVFLECVQDMDHENMFWYRQDPGLGLRLIYFSYDVKMKEKGDIPEGYSVSREKKERFSLILESASTNQTSMYLCASSSAGGLGNTEAFFGQGTRLTVV.

V gene TRBV7-2 combines with J gene TRBJ2-5; 11 nucleotides match TRBD1. This CDR3 comprises 15 residues. Germline CDR1 is SGHTA and CDR2 is FQGNSA. The junction had 7 bases not matched to a gene; V was cut back by 5 bases and J by 5 bases. CDR3 DNA: TGTGCCAGCAGCCAGGGACAGGGGGTTTCGGAGACCCAGTACTTC. This codes for CASSQGQGVSETQYF.